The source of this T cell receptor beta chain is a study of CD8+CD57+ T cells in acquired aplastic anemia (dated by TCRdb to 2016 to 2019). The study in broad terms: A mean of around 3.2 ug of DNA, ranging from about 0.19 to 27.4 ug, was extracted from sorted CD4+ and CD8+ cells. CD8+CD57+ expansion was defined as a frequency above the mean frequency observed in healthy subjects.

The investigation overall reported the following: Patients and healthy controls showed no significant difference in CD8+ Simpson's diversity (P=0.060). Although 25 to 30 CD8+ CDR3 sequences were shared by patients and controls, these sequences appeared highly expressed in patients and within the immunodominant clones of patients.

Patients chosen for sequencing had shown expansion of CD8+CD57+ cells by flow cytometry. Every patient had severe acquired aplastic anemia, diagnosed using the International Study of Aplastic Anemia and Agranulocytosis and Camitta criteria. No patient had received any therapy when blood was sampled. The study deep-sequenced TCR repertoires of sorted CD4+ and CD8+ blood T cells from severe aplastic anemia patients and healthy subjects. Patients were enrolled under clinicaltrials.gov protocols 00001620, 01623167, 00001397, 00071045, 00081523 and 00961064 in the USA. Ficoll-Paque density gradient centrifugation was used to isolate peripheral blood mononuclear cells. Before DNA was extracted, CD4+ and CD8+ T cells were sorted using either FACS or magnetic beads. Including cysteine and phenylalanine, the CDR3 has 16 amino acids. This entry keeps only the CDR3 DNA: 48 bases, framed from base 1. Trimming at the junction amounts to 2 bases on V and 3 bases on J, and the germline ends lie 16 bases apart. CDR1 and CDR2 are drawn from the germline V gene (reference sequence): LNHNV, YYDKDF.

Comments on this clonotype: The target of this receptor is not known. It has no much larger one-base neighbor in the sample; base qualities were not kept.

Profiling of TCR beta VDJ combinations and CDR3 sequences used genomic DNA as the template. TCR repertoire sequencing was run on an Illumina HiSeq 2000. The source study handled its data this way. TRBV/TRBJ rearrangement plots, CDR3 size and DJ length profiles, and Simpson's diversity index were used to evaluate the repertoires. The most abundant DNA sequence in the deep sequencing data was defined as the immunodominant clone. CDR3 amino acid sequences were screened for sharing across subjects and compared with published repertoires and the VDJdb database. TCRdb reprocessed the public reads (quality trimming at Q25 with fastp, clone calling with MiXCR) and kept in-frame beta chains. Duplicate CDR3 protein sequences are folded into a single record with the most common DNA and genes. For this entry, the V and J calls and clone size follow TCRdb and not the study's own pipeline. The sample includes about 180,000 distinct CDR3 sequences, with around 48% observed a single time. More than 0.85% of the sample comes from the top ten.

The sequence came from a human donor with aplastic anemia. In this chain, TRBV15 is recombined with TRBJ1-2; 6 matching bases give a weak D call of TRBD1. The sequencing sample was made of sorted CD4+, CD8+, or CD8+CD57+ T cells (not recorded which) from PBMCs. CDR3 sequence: CATSRPTWDTHYGYTF. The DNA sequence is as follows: TGTGCCACCAGCAGACCTACCTGGGACACCCACTATGGCTACACCTTC.